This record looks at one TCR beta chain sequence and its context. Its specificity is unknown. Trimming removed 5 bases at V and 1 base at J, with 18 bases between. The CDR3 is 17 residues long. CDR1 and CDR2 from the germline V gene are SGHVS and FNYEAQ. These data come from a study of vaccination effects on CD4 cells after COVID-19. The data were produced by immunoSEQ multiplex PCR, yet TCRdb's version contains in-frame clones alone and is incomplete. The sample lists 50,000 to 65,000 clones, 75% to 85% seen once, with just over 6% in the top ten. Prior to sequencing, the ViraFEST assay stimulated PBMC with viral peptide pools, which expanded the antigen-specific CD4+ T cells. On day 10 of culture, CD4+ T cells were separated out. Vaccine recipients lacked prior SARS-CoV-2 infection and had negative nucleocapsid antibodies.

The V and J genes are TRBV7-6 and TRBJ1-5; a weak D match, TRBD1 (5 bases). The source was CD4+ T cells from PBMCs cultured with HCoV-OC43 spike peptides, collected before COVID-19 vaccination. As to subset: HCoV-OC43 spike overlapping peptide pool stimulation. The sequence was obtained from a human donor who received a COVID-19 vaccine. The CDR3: CASSLPAGLQSNQPQHF. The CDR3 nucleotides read TGTGCCAGCAGCCTCCCAGCAGGGTTGCAGAGCAATCAGCCCCAGCATTTT.